The next 31 T cell receptor beta chains were all read from a single sample in a study of cytomegalovirus exposure and HLA in healthy donors. PCR employed 60 Vbeta and 13 Jbeta primers. This table comes from immunoSEQ multiplex PCR, and its TCRdb copy is limited to in-frame clones, with some not included. The table lists under 70,000 clones, 75% to 90% of them singletons. The sequencing sample was made of PBMCs. The receptors were sampled from a woman in her thirties in good health and CMV-seronegative.

This sequence joins TRBV10-1 and TRBJ1-1; 7 bases match TRBD1. This CDR3 comprises 14 residues. The trim removed 5 bases at V and 1 base at J, leaving 4 bases unmatched. Looked up from germline, CDR1 is WNHNN and CDR2 is SYGVQD (reference sequence). The chain's CDR3 is CASSPDRANTEAFF. CDR3 sequence (DNA): TGCGCCAGCAGTCCAGACAGGGCGAACACTGAAGCTTTCTTT.

The table lists this clone with a few counts. The chain has TRBV11-1 and TRBJ1-4; D might be TRBD1 (5 bases). V was pared by 4 bases and J by 7 bases, with 16 bases between. The CDR3 has 15 amino acids. Germline V gene sequence: CDR1 SGHAT, CDR2 FQDESV (reference sequence). The CDR3 loop reads CASSSGRRLGEKLFF. In DNA, the CDR3 is TGTGCCAGCAGCTCGGGACGAAGACTAGGTGAAAAACTGTTTTTT.

Worth noting for this clone: A junction end diverges from the germline sequence, so it may reflect a read error. V gene TRBV7-9 combines with J gene TRBJ2-5; 11 bases line up with TRBD1. Germline CDR1 and CDR2: SEHNR and FQNEAQ (reference sequence). This CDR3 contains 16 residues. This CDR3 reads CSSSRLGQGASETQYF. The CDR3 nucleotides read TGTTCCAGCAGCCGACTCGGACAGGGGGCATCGGAGACCCAGTACTTC.

The chain is built from TRBV19 and TRBJ1-2, with TRBD1 as a possible D gene (5 bases). The germline gives CDR1 LNHDA, CDR2 SQIVND (reference sequence). Trimming removed 0 bases at V and 0 bases at J, with 8 bases between. CDR3 length: 15 amino acids. As DNA, the CDR3 is TGTGCCAGTAGTATAGAAGGGGTGGCTAACTATGGCTACACCTTC. It is translated as CASSIEGVANYGYTF.

The chain recombines TRBV14 with TRBJ1-2, with D possibly matching TRBD1 (6 bases). Germline CDR1 and CDR2: SGHDN and FVKESK. The CDR3 spans 15 residues. Trimming removed 1 base from V and 4 bases from J, with 13 bases in between. The CDR3 spells CASSQAKGDPYGYTF. As DNA, the CDR3 is TGTGCCAGCAGCCAAGCAAAGGGGGACCCCTATGGCTACACCTTC.

The chain links TRBV12-2 to TRBJ2-7; the D segment call TRBD2 is taken from the table without a DNA check. TRBV12-2 is a recognized pseudogene. There are 17 residues in the CDR3. In DNA form, the CDR3 reads TGTGCAAGTCGCTTAGCGGAACGGAGCGGAGTTTCCTACGAGCAGTACTTC. It codes for CASRLAERSGVSYEQYF.

This clone was counted between two and nine times. The chain has TRBV6-1 and TRBJ2-5; perhaps TRBD1 as D (6 bases). The J call may be mistaken, given a closer DNA end match to TRBJ2-7. Germline assignment: CDR1 MNHNS and CDR2 SASEGT. The CDR3 contains 14 residues. CDR3 sequence (DNA): TGTGCCAGCAGTGACACCGGGACAACATACGAGCAGTACTTC. Translating gives CASSDTGTTYEQYF.

This clone showed up just a few times. V gene TRBV5-1 combines with J gene TRBJ1-1; no definite D call. The CDR3 has 14 residues. Germline CDR1 is SGHRS and CDR2 is YFSETQ. V was cut by 0 bases and J by 0 bases, with 6 bases left in between. The CDR3: CASSLAQLNTEAFF. The CDR3 DNA reads TGCGCCAGCAGCTTGGCTCAGTTGAACACTGAAGCTTTCTTT.

This chain uses TRBV5-1 with TRBJ2-1, with 8 bases lining up with TRBD2. Germline values: CDR1 SGHRS, CDR2 YFSETQ. The CDR3 consists of 16 residues. The V gene end was trimmed by 2 bases and the J gene end by 3 bases; junction bases not matched to a gene: 7. The CDR3 reads CASSFLVLADYNEQFF. The DNA of the CDR3 is TGCGCCAGCAGCTTTCTAGTACTAGCGGACTACAATGAGCAGTTCTTC.

The rearrangement joins TRBV7-9 to TRBJ2-5; TRBD1 might be the D (5 bases). The germline gives CDR1 SEHNR, CDR2 FQNEAQ (reference sequence). CDR3 length: 16 residues. V was shortened by 3 bases and J by 2 bases, with 16 bases between the two germline ends. The CDR3 here is CASSFSPIDSQETQYF. The CDR3, as DNA: TGTGCCAGCAGCTTTTCTCCCATTGACAGTCAAGAGACCCAGTACTTC. Drawing the rest from reference TRBV7-9 and TRBJ2-5, the complete variable domain is DTGVSQNPRHKITKRGQNVTFRCDPISEHNRLYWYRQTLGQGPEFLTYFQNEAQLEKSRLLSDRFSAERPKGSFSTLEIQRTEQGDSAMYLCASSFSPIDSQETQYFGPGTRLLVL.

This chain joins TRBV11-3 and TRBJ1-1; D is possibly TRBD1 (6 bases). V lost 5 bases to trimming and J lost 0 bases, with 16 bases between them. Germline lookup yields CDR1 SGHNT and CDR2 YENEEA. The CDR3 is made up of 16 amino acids. Written as DNA, the CDR3 is TGTGCCAGCAGCAGGGCGAAAGGGACACTGAACACTGAAGCTTTCTTT. Translation gives CASSRAKGTLNTEAFF.

This chain joins TRBV4-1 and TRBJ2-3, with 7 bases that match TRBD2. Germline loops: CDR1 MGHRA, CDR2 YSYEKL. The junction had 1 base not matched to a gene; V was cut back by 1 base and J by 3 bases. The CDR3 loop spans 14 amino acids. DNA for the CDR3: TGCGCCAGCAGCCAAGGTAGCGGGACAGATACGCAGTATTTT. It encodes CASSQGSGTDTQYF.

The chain has TRBV25-1 and TRBJ1-4; 9 bases agree with TRBD1. CDR1 and CDR2 (germline): MGHDK, SYGVNS. The CDR3 is 12 amino acids. Trimming took 2 bases from V and 15 from J; bases not matched to a gene: 4. This chain's CDR3 is CASSEAGQGMFF. As DNA, the CDR3 is TGTGCCAGCAGTGAAGCTGGACAGGGGATGTTTTTT.

This clone was seen more than once but under ten times. The chain combines TRBV7-9 with TRBJ2-5; D remains unclear. The DNA end favors TRBJ2-7, so the J call may be wrong. Germline V gene data show CDR1 as SEHNR and CDR2 as FQNEAQ (reference sequence). CDR3 length: 18 residues. DNA of the CDR3: TGTGCCAGCAGCTTAGGCTACTTTGCAGGCGCTCCTTCCTACGAGCAGTACTTC. Protein: CASSLGYFAGAPSYEQYF.

V and J are TRBV27 and TRBJ2-1, with a weak D call TRBD1 (6 bases). Germline V lookup: CDR1 MNHEY, CDR2 SMNVEV (reference sequence). CDR3 length equals 15 residues. V lost 6 bases, J lost 3 bases, and 15 bases lay in between. The CDR3 protein is CASSDRIRIYNEQFF. The DNA for the CDR3 is TGTGCCAGCAGCGACAGGATCCGCATCTACAATGAGCAGTTCTTC.

V and J are TRBV6-6 and TRBJ2-5; 8 nucleotides align to TRBD1. V was clipped by 2 bases and J by 2 bases; unmatched bases: 4. This CDR3 contains 15 residues. Germline assignment: CDR1 MNHNY and CDR2 SVGAGI (reference sequence). CDR3 in DNA: TGTGCCAGCAGTTACCGGGACAGGCGGCAAGAGACCCAGTACTTC. Translation gives CASSYRDRRQETQYF.

The CDR3 spells CASSPDIRTDTQYF. CDR3 in DNA: TGTGCCAGCTCACCGGACATCCGCACAGATACGCAGTATTTT. The J gene is TRBJ2-3, the V gene TRBV18, with a tentative D call TRBD1 (5 bases). The V and J ends lost 3 bases and 1 base respectively, with 8 bases between them. The CDR3 has 14 residues. Looked up from germline, CDR1 is KGHSH and CDR2 is LQKENI.

This rearrangement joins TRBV9 to TRBJ2-5, with D perhaps TRBD2 (6 bases). The CDR3 extends over 14 amino acids. Per the germline V gene, CDR1 is SGDLS and CDR2 is YYNGEE. Trimming stripped 6 bases from V and 2 bases from J, with 14 bases between. CDR3 protein: CASTTGTLQETQYF. In DNA, the CDR3 is TGTGCCAGCACCACCGGGACTCTACAAGAGACCCAGTACTTC.

The chain links TRBV27 to TRBJ1-4, with D possibly TRBD1 on 6 matching bases. CDR3 length: 16 residues. V was clipped by 5 bases and J by 3 bases, with 16 bases between them. Germline CDR1 reads MNHEY; CDR2 reads SMNVEV (reference sequence). The CDR3 spells CASSHGQSPANEKLFF. The CDR3 DNA reads TGTGCCAGCAGTCACGGACAGTCGCCGGCTAATGAAAAACTGTTTTTT.

The gene calls are TRBV5-8 and TRBJ1-1; TRBD1 agrees at 9 bases. CDR1 SGHTS and CDR2 YDEGEE come from the germline V gene. This CDR3 has 15 amino acids. The J segment lost 4 bases and the V segment lost 0 bases, leaving 4 bases of the junction unmatched. CDR3 loop: CASSLDGQGLTEAFF. In DNA, the CDR3 is TGTGCCAGCAGCTTGGACGGACAGGGGCTCACTGAAGCTTTCTTT.

The chain employs TRBV19 and TRBJ2-7, with 9 bases fitting TRBD1. The V gene's germline CDR1 is LNHDA and CDR2 SQIVND (reference sequence). The CDR3 extends over 16 amino acids. Trimming removed 7 bases from V and 4 bases from J; junction bases left unmatched: 14. This chain's CDR3 is CASTPTGGMLGYEQYF. DNA of the CDR3: TGTGCCAGTACCCCGACAGGGGGAATGCTAGGGTACGAGCAGTACTTC.

The chain recombines TRBV28 with TRBJ1-1; 9 bases match TRBD1. With V trimmed by 5 bases and J by 0 bases, 4 bases remained unmatched. This CDR3 spans 15 amino acids. Germline V gene lookup returns CDR1 MDHEN and CDR2 SYDVKM. CDR3 bases: TGTGCCAGCAGTCCTAACAGGGGGCTGAACACTGAAGCTTTCTTT. The encoded protein is CASSPNRGLNTEAFF.

Comment on this clone: This CDR3 is also generated by other DNA sequences in the sample. The J gene is TRBJ2-2, the V gene TRBV4-2; TRBD2 agrees at 7 bases. The CDR3 runs 17 residues. The ends lost 0 bases at V and 3 bases at J; junction bases unmatched: 7. Per germline, CDR1 LGHNA and CDR2 YNFKEQ. The CDR3 reads CASSQDPPSGHTGELFF. DNA of the CDR3: TGTGCCAGCAGCCAAGATCCTCCTAGCGGCCACACCGGGGAGCTGTTTTTT.

This clone was seen a few times. This rearrangement joins TRBV19 to TRBJ1-4; TRBD1 might be the D (5 bases). The V gene lost 7 bases and the J gene lost 3 bases, with 15 bases spanning the gap. This CDR3 contains 15 residues. The germline CDR1 and CDR2 sequences are LNHDA and SQIVND (reference sequence). In nucleotides, the CDR3 is TGTGCCAGTAATGGAGGGGCAGGGTCTAATGAAAAACTGTTTTTT. Translated: CASNGGAGSNEKLFF.

This chain connects TRBV27 to TRBJ1-1; maybe TRBD1 (6 bases). The V gene's germline CDR1 is MNHEY and CDR2 SMNVEV (reference sequence). This CDR3 region has 13 residues. Trimming cost V 3 bases and J 1 base, with 6 bases left between them. The chain's CDR3 is CASSLTGNTEAFF. The CDR3 DNA follows: TGTGCCAGCAGTTTGACAGGGAACACTGAAGCTTTCTTT.

The CDR3 DNA is TGTGCCAGCAGCCGCTCACAGGCGACCTACGAGCAGTACTTC. Protein: CASSRSQATYEQYF. The chain couples TRBV5-8 to TRBJ2-5, with D perhaps matching TRBD1 (5 bases). The DNA matches TRBJ2-7 better at its end, which makes the J call doubtful. Germline V lookup: CDR1 SGHTS, CDR2 YDEGEE. This CDR3 region has 14 residues.

This sequence joins TRBV27 and TRBJ2-3; the D gene is possibly TRBD2 (6 bases). Germline V lookup: CDR1 MNHEY, CDR2 SMNVEV (reference sequence). This CDR3 spans 18 amino acids. Deletions cut 5 bases from V and 1 base from J, with 22 bases between. Here the CDR3 reads CASSRSGRGVFGTDTQYF. The CDR3 DNA reads as TGTGCCAGCAGTCGAAGCGGGCGCGGGGTATTTGGCACAGATACGCAGTATTTT.

This clone showed up just once. The CDR3, as DNA: TGTGCCAGCTACACGCCCAGGGGGCGGGAGACCCAGTACTTC. It is translated as CASYTPRGRETQYF. The J gene is TRBJ2-5, the V gene TRBV28, with 8 bases matching TRBD1. Per the germline V gene, CDR1 is MDHEN and CDR2 is SYDVKM. V was pared by 8 bases and J by 5 bases, with 10 bases of the junction left unmatched. This CDR3 is built from 14 residues.

The rearrangement joins TRBV4-1 to TRBJ1-2, with a possible D match to TRBD1 (6 bases). CDR1 and CDR2 from the germline V gene are MGHRA and YSYEKL. The ends were cut back, 0 bases at V and 7 bases at J, with 9 bases in the middle. CDR3 length equals 13 residues. The CDR3 nucleotides read TGCGCCAGCAGCCAAGAGGGGGCCGCTGGCTACACCTTC. It is translated as CASSQEGAAGYTF.

This clone was found once. The rearrangement joins TRBV30 to TRBJ1-2; D remains unclear. Looked up from germline, CDR1 is GTSNPN and CDR2 is SVGIG (reference sequence). The CDR3 length is 13 residues. V was trimmed by 3 bases and J by 5 bases, leaving 13 bases between them. The CDR3 loop reads CAWRKTTGYGYTF. The DNA for the CDR3 is TGTGCCTGGAGGAAAACGACGGGGTATGGCTACACCTTC.

The V and J genes are TRBV20-1 and TRBJ1-2; D may be TRBD1 (6 bases). From germline, CDR1 is DFQATT and CDR2 SNEGSKA (reference sequence). V gave up 7 bases and J gave up 4 bases, with 10 bases separating them. The length of the CDR3 is 11 residues. The CDR3 nucleotides are TGCAGTGTTCCACAGGGCTATGGCTACACCTTC. Translation: CSVPQGYGYTF.